What follows are 13 T cell receptor beta chains derived from one specimen sequenced in a study of T cell responses to AZD1222 COVID-19 vaccine. TCRdb keeps only in-frame clones here, not all; method: immunoSEQ multiplex PCR. Among fewer than 100,000 clones listed, 87% were seen once. The sample consisted of peripheral blood, taken 28 days after the second AZD1222 dose. The receptors here all came from an adult who received the AZD1222 COVID-19 vaccine.

The chain combines TRBV24-1 with TRBJ2-1; TRBD2 agrees at 7 bases. This CDR3 comprises 13 residues. Looked up from germline, CDR1 is KGHDR and CDR2 is SFDVKD. The V gene end was trimmed by 10 bases and the J gene end by 7 bases; junction bases not matched to a gene: 9. The CDR3 region is CATGAGVQNEQFF. CDR3 bases: TGTGCCACTGGGGCGGGGGTACAGAATGAGCAGTTCTTC.

The rearrangement joins TRBV19 to TRBJ1-1, with no clear D. CDR3 length equals 13 residues. Germline V gives CDR1 LNHDA, CDR2 SQIVND (reference sequence). V was pared by 4 bases and J by 6 bases, with 12 bases between. CDR3 residues: CASSTLLVAEAFF. In DNA form, the CDR3 reads TGTGCCAGTAGTACCCTACTCGTGGCTGAAGCTTTCTTT. The full variable domain, completed using reference TRBV19 and TRBJ1-1, is DGGITQSPKYLFRKEGQNVTLSCEQNLNHDAMYWYRQDPGQGLRLIYYSQIVNDFQKGDIAEGYSVSREKKESFPLTVTSAQKNPTAFYLCASSTLLVAEAFFGQGTRLTVV.

This clone was found once. This sequence joins TRBV5-1 and TRBJ1-6; a weak D match, TRBD1 (6 bases). Trimming left V 0 bases short and J 9 bases short, with 16 bases between. CDR1 and CDR2 from the germline V gene are SGHRS and YFSETQ. The length of the CDR3 is 16 residues. CDR3: CASSLEVGAPGSPLHF. As DNA, the CDR3 is TGCGCCAGCAGCTTGGAGGTGGGGGCACCGGGTTCACCCCTCCACTTT.

V usage is TRBV4-1 and J usage is TRBJ1-4; D not certain. This CDR3 has 12 residues. V was pared by 0 bases and J by 8 bases, with 4 bases between. Germline CDR1 and CDR2: MGHRA and YSYEKL. The CDR3 loop reads CASSQEEEKLFF. In nucleotides, the CDR3 is TGCGCCAGCAGCCAAGAGGAGGAAAAACTGTTTTTT.

This chain links TRBV10-3 with TRBJ1-1; D is uncertain. Per the germline V gene, CDR1 is ENHRY and CDR2 is SYGVKD. This CDR3 has 14 amino acids. V gave up 3 bases and J gave up 1 base, with 9 bases separating them. This CDR3 reads CAISEDGWNTEAFF. In nucleotides, the CDR3 is TGTGCCATCAGTGAAGACGGATGGAACACTGAAGCTTTCTTT.

The rearrangement uses TRBV28 and TRBJ1-2; TRBD1 matches at 7 bases. Germline V CDR1 and CDR2: MDHEN, SYDVKM. The CDR3 loop spans 13 amino acids. The V and J ends lost 6 bases and 5 bases, in that order; junction bases with no gene match: 6. CDR3: CASRRQGLYGYTF. DNA for the CDR3: TGTGCCAGCAGAAGACAGGGCCTTTATGGCTACACCTTC.

This chain links TRBV3-1 (or the pseudogene TRBV3-2) with TRBJ1-1; D unclear. Germline values: CDR1 LGHDT, CDR2 YNNKEL (reference sequence). The CDR3 sequence is 16 residues long. The germline V and J ends were trimmed by 3 bases and 5 bases, with 19 bases remaining between them. The CDR3 region has the DNA TGTGCCAGCAGCCACCCGGGGTTAGGCCCCGGGACTGAAGCTTTCTTT. Amino acids: CASSHPGLGPGTEAFF.

V and J are TRBV7-3 and TRBJ1-2; D gene ambiguous. Germline CDR1 and CDR2: SGHTA and FQGTGA. The germline V and J ends were trimmed by 5 bases and 3 bases, with 16 bases remaining between them. The CDR3 loop spans 15 amino acids. This CDR3 reads CASSPGGGIDYGYTF. The CDR3 bases are TGTGCCAGCAGCCCGGGAGGAGGGATCGACTATGGCTACACCTTC.

This rearrangement joins TRBV5-1 to TRBJ1-2; no reliable D call. The germline V gene has CDR1 SGHRS and CDR2 YFSETQ. V was trimmed by 7 bases and J by 3 bases, leaving 13 bases between them. CDR3 length: 13 residues. The CDR3 protein is CASDDGSHYGYTF. The CDR3 DNA is TGCGCCAGCGACGACGGCTCCCACTATGGCTACACCTTC.

This chain connects TRBV6-5 to TRBJ2-2; D gene ambiguous. Germline V gene sequence: CDR1 MNHEY, CDR2 SVGAGI. The CDR3 has 15 residues. Trimming removed 2 bases at V and 1 base at J, with 8 bases between. CDR3 residues: CASSYGQVNTGELFF. CDR3 nucleotides: TGTGCCAGCAGTTACGGCCAGGTGAACACCGGGGAGCTGTTTTTT.

V is TRBV28 and J is TRBJ1-2; weak D call: TRBD1 (5 bases). The CDR3 runs 15 residues. Germline CDR1 MDHEN, CDR2 SYDVKM. V was trimmed by 8 bases and J by 8 bases, leaving 24 bases between them. The CDR3 DNA reads TGTGCCAGCCTGGGGTCTGGTCAGGGCTCTCGGGGCTACACCTTC. This codes for CASLGSGQGSRGYTF.

The count of this clone is one. DNA for the CDR3: TGTGCCAGCAGCCAAACGGGTCCGGGCGCTGAAGCTTTCTTT. This sequence encodes CASSQTGPGAEAFF. This rearrangement joins TRBV4-2 to TRBJ1-1; D is ambiguous. Between the trimmed V and J ends, which lost 2 bases and 6 bases, there was a span of 13 bases. CDR1 LGHNA and CDR2 YNFKEQ come from the germline V gene. This CDR3 comprises 14 residues.

The rearrangement links TRBV7-9 to TRBJ2-2; 8 bases map to TRBD1. The germline V gene encodes CDR1 SEHNR and CDR2 FQNEAQ (reference sequence). The CDR3 is made up of 15 amino acids. V shed 3 bases and J 1 base; nucleotides not matched to a gene: 1. The CDR3 loop reads CASSFGTGNTGELFF. CDR3 in DNA: TGTGCCAGCAGCTTTGGGACAGGGAACACCGGGGAGCTGTTTTTT.